The present T cell receptor (beta chain) was sequenced within a study of regulatory T cells in long-lasting Graves disease. The sample's time point: newly diagnosed GD, antithyroid drugs for less than 3 months. The TCR library used RNA extracted from PBMCs. Germline V gene data show CDR1 as LNHDA and CDR2 as SQIVND (reference sequence). The CDR3 spans 15 residues. The V gene end was trimmed by 3 bases and the J gene end by 6 bases; junction bases not matched to a gene: 7. Building of the TCR beta libraries involved iRepertoire HTBI primers and Arm-PCR of CDR3 regions. TCRdb reanalysed the multiplex PCR reads using MiXCR and keeps one entry per CDR3 protein. The table lists about 220,000 distinct CDR3 sequences, about 19% of them singletons. This clonotype was counted at least ten times. Its specificity is unknown. General study results and limits: Newly diagnosed Graves' patients had higher TCR diversity than persistent ones.

These data were also reused for a study on T cells in Graves' hyperthyroidism and ophthalmopathy.

Sequenced here: peripheral blood mononuclear cells (PBMCs), sampled at new diagnosis, from a patient treated with antithyroid drugs. V and J are TRBV19 and TRBJ1-1; the match to TRBD1 covers 10 bases. This TCR came from a woman aged 25 to 39 with Graves disease. In nucleotides, the CDR3 is TGTGCCAGTAGTATCCCTGGACAGGGGGTGCCTGAAGCTTTCTTT. As protein: CASSIPGQGVPEAFF.